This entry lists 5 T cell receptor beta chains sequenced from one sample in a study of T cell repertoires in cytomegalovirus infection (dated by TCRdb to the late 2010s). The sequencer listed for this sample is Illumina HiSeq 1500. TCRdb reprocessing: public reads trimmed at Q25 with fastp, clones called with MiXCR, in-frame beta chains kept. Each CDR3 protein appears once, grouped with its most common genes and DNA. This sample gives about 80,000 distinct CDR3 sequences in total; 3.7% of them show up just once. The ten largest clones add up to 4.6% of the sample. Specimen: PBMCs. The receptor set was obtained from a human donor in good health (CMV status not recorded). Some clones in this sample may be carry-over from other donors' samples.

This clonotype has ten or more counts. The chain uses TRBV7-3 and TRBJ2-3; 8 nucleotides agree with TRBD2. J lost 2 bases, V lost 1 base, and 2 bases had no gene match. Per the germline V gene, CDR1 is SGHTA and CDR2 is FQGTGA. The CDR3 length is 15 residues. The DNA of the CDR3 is TGTGCCAGCAGCTTAAGCGGGGGGAACACAGATACGCAGTATTTT. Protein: CASSLSGGNTDTQYF.

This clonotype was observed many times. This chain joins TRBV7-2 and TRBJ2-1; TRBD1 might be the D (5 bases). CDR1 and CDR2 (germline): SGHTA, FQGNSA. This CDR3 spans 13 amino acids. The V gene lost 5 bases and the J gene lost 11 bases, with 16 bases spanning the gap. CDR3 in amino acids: CASSARGQSKQFF. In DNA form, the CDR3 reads TGTGCCAGCAGCGCCAGAGGACAATCGAAGCAGTTCTTC.

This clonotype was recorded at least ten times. Here the CDR3 reads CSARDLDYGYTF. CDR3 nucleotide sequence: TGCAGTGCTAGAGATCTGGACTATGGCTACACCTTC. The V and J genes are TRBV20-1 and TRBJ1-2; D not resolved. The V end was cut by 0 bases, the J end by 3 bases, with 5 bases between. There are 12 residues in the CDR3. The germline CDR1 and CDR2 sequences are DFQATT and SNEGSKA (reference sequence).

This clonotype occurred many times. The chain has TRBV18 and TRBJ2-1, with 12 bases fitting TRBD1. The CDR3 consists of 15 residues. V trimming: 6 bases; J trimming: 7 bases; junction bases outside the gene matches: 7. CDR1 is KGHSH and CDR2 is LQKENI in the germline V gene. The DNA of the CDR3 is TGTGCCAGCTCCGGGACAGGGGGCGCATTTAATGAGCAGTTCTTC. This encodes CASSGTGGAFNEQFF.

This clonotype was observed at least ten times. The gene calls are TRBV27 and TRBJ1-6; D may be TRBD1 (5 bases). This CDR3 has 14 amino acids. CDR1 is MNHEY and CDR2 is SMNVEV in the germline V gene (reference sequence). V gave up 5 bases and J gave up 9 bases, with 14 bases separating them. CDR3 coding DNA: TGTGCCAGCAGTCCCTCGGGGGGGTTTTCACCCCTCCACTTT. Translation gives CASSPSGGFSPLHF.